Below, 30 T cell receptor beta chains from the same sample are listed, as sequenced in a study of blood T cell repertoires in COVID-19. Only in-frame clones appear in the TCRdb table, and some are missing; sequencing was by immunoSEQ multiplex PCR. The sample consists of some 65,000 clones, around 88% of them appearing once. Sequenced material: peripheral blood. These receptor sequences come from a woman at least 80 years old with active COVID-19.

This rearrangement joins TRBV5-1 to TRBJ2-7; 7 bases line up with TRBD1. The CDR3 is 12 residues long. Germline V lookup: CDR1 SGHRS, CDR2 YFSETQ. The V segment lost 4 bases and the J segment 3 bases; nucleotides outside the gene matches: 1. CDR3 region: CASSRDSYEQYF. CDR3 nucleotides: TGCGCCAGCAGCCGGGACAGCTACGAGCAGTACTTC.

The chain joins TRBV2 to TRBJ1-3, with 7 bases matching TRBD1. V shed 5 bases and J 0 bases; nucleotides not matched to a gene: 16. Germline V gene data show CDR1 as SNHLY and CDR2 as FYNNEI. The CDR3 sequence is 19 residues long. CDR3 protein: CASSHPWDRQLSSGNTIYF. The DNA for the CDR3 is TGTGCCAGCAGTCACCCCTGGGACAGACAACTGAGCTCTGGAAACACCATATATTTT.

The CDR3 DNA follows: TGTGCCAGCAGCCTACAGGGGGCGAATCAGCCCCAGCATTTT. Translation: CASSLQGANQPQHF. The chain combines TRBV2 with TRBJ1-5, with TRBD1 identical over 9 bases. Germline V CDR1 and CDR2: SNHLY, FYNNEI. V shed 6 bases and J 4 bases; nucleotides not matched to a gene: 4. The CDR3 has 14 amino acids.

The chain links TRBV13 to TRBJ2-5, with a possible D match to TRBD2 (6 bases). CDR3 length: 16 amino acids. Trimming left V 3 bases short and J 0 bases short, with 14 bases between. Germline CDR1 reads PRHDT; CDR2 reads FYEKMQ (reference sequence). The CDR3 here is CASSFSYGGDQETQYF. The CDR3 region has the DNA TGTGCCAGCAGCTTCTCGTATGGCGGGGACCAAGAGACCCAGTACTTC.

The chain is built from TRBV2 and TRBJ2-7; no definite D call. Trimming stripped 4 bases from V and 6 bases from J, with 13 bases between. CDR3 size: 13 residues. Germline lookup yields CDR1 SNHLY and CDR2 FYNNEI. As DNA, the CDR3 is TGTGCCAGCAGTGTCAGGCCGACCCTCGAGCAGTACTTC. Encoded protein: CASSVRPTLEQYF.

This clone appeared once. V is TRBV2 and J is TRBJ1-5; D unresolved. V gave up 4 bases and J gave up 7 bases, with 8 bases separating them. Germline V CDR1 and CDR2: SNHLY, FYNNEI. This CDR3 is built from 12 residues. DNA for the CDR3: TGTGCCAGCAGTGGGGCAGGACAGCCCCAGCATTTT. It yields the protein CASSGAGQPQHF.

The V call is TRBV28, the J call TRBJ2-7; D not certain. In germline, CDR1 is MDHEN, CDR2 SYDVKM. The CDR3 extends over 14 amino acids. Deletions cut 1 base from V and 2 bases from J, with 9 bases between. The chain's CDR3 is CASSLLGETYEQYF. The CDR3 coding sequence is TGTGCCAGCAGTTTATTGGGCGAGACCTACGAGCAGTACTTC. Together with reference TRBV28 and TRBJ2-7, the CDR3 gives the full variable domain: DVKVTQSSRYLVKRTGEKVFLECVQDMDHENMFWYRQDPGLGLRLIYFSYDVKMKEKGDIPEGYSVSREKKERFSLILESASTNQTSMYLCASSLLGETYEQYFGPGTRLTVT.

V and J are TRBV7-2 and TRBJ1-5; D gene uncertain. The CDR3 contains 15 residues. V was trimmed by 2 bases and J by 0 bases, leaving 8 bases between them. From germline, CDR1 is SGHTA and CDR2 FQGNSA. The CDR3 is CASSLYLDSNQPQHF. CDR3 nucleotides: TGTGCCAGCAGCTTATACTTAGATAGCAATCAGCCCCAGCATTTT. Full variable domain (rest looked up from reference TRBV7-2 and TRBJ1-5): GAGVSQSPSNKVTEKGKDVELRCDPISGHTALYWYRQSLGQGLEFLIYFQGNSAPDKSGLPSDRFSAERTGGSVSTLTIQRTQQEDSAVYLCASSLYLDSNQPQHFGDGTRLSIL.

The rearrangement uses TRBV5-1 and TRBJ2-1; 7 bases line up with TRBD2. The ends lost 7 bases at V and 1 base at J; junction bases unmatched: 8. Germline CDR1 SGHRS, CDR2 YFSETQ. The CDR3 contains 15 residues. In DNA, the CDR3 is TGCGCCAGCGCCCCTTCTAGCGGTTCCTACAATGAGCAGTTCTTC. This sequence encodes CASAPSSGSYNEQFF. Drawing the rest from reference TRBV5-1 and TRBJ2-1, the complete variable domain is KAGVTQTPRYLIKTRGQQVTLSCSPISGHRSVSWYQQTPGQGLQFLFEYFSETQRNKGNFPGRFSGRQFSNSRSEMNVSTLELGDSALYLCASAPSSGSYNEQFFGPGTRLTVL.

This clone was seen only a few times. As DNA, the CDR3 is TGCGCCAGCAGTGATCCAGGGACTAGTGAAACAGATACGCAGTATTTT. It is translated as CASSDPGTSETDTQYF. The chain links TRBV10-2 to TRBJ2-3; 8 positions match TRBD2. The germline gives CDR1 WSHSY, CDR2 SAAADI. CDR3 length: 16 amino acids. Trimming at V came to 3 bases and at J to 3 bases, leaving 8 bases not matched to a gene.

This clone has a single count. V gene TRBV5-1 combines with J gene TRBJ2-7, with D tentatively TRBD2 (6 bases). There are 18 residues in the CDR3. Trimming removed 6 bases from V and 0 bases from J, with 25 bases in between. CDR1 is SGHRS and CDR2 is YFSETQ in the germline V gene. The CDR3 here is CASTPGVSGGTLSYEQYF. DNA of the CDR3: TGCGCCAGCACCCCGGGCGTATCAGGCGGGACTCTCTCCTACGAGCAGTACTTC.

In its sample, this clone was seen once. The chain employs TRBV7-8 and TRBJ2-5; the D gene is possibly TRBD2 (5 bases). From germline, CDR1 is SGHVS and CDR2 FQNEAQ. Trimming took 5 bases from V and 4 from J, leaving 14 bases between them. This CDR3 has 14 residues. CDR3 sequence (DNA): TGTGCCAGCAGCCCCCGAGGGCGGGCAGAGACCCAGTACTTC. This translates into CASSPRGRAETQYF.

Remarks on this clone: Other DNA sequences in this sample translate to the same CDR3. This chain connects TRBV5-4 to TRBJ1-2; possibly TRBD1 for D (6 bases). The CDR3 is made up of 13 amino acids. The germline V gene has CDR1 SGHNT and CDR2 YYREEE (reference sequence). Trimming left V 0 bases short and J 5 bases short, with 8 bases between. CDR3 bases: TGTGCCAGCAGCTTGGACAGGGCTTATGGCTACACCTTC. Its translation: CASSLDRAYGYTF.

V and J are TRBV4-2 and TRBJ1-4; TRBD1 is a possible D gene (6 bases). The CDR3 runs to 16 residues. The ends were cut back, 0 bases at V and 7 bases at J, with 15 bases in the middle. Germline CDR1 LGHNA, CDR2 YNFKEQ. The CDR3 DNA reads as TGTGCCAGCAGCCAAGAATCCACAGGGACGAGTGAAAAACTGTTTTTT. This translates into CASSQESTGTSEKLFF.

The chain joins TRBV19 to TRBJ1-5; D uncertain. The CDR3 is 13 residues long. V gave up 5 bases and J gave up 6 bases, with 11 bases separating them. Germline loops: CDR1 LNHDA, CDR2 SQIVND (reference sequence). CDR3 nucleotides: TGTGCCAGTAGTGTCTCCCCGGGTCAGCCCCAGCATTTT. This codes for CASSVSPGQPQHF.

This chain connects TRBV7-9 to TRBJ2-5, with 7 bases fitting TRBD2. The CDR3 contains 16 residues. V trimming: 5 bases; J trimming: 4 bases; junction bases outside the gene matches: 13. Germline values: CDR1 SEHNR, CDR2 FQNEAQ (reference sequence). In DNA form, the CDR3 reads TGTGCCAGCAGCCCGGGGGGACTCCTCCCCAGAGAGACCCAGTACTTC. As protein: CASSPGGLLPRETQYF.

This sequence joins TRBV5-6 and TRBJ2-5; 9 bases are shared with TRBD2. V lost 4 bases to trimming and J lost 1 base; unmatched junction nucleotides: 5. CDR3 length equals 15 residues. Germline V gene sequence: CDR1 SGHDT, CDR2 YYEEEE. For the CDR3, the DNA is TGTGCCAGCAGCAGACTAGCGGCCCTCCAAGAGACCCAGTACTTC. This encodes CASSRLAALQETQYF.

The chain carries TRBV11-3 and TRBJ2-5; the match to TRBD2 covers 9 bases. After removal of 6 bases from V and 2 bases from J, the junction contained 19 bases not matched to a gene. This CDR3 contains 19 residues. Germline V lookup: CDR1 SGHNT, CDR2 YENEEA. DNA of the CDR3: TGTGCCAGCAGTCCCATGGGGGGTCGGCTAGCGGGGACTCAAGAGACCCAGTACTTC. Amino acids: CASSPMGGRLAGTQETQYF.

The CDR3 coding sequence is TGTGCCAGCAGCGTAAGGGAGGGGGAGCCCCAGCATTTT. Its translation is CASSVREGEPQHF. This rearrangement joins TRBV9 to TRBJ1-5, with D tentatively TRBD1 (6 bases). V was clipped by 1 base and J by 8 bases, with 10 bases between them. Germline V gene lookup returns CDR1 SGDLS and CDR2 YYNGEE. This CDR3 is built from 13 residues. Based on the CDR3 plus reference TRBV9 and TRBJ1-5, the full variable domain is DSGVTQTPKHLITATGQRVTLRCSPRSGDLSVYWYQQSLDQGLQFLIQYYNGEERAKGNILERFSAQQFPDLHSELNLSSLELGDSALYFCASSVREGEPQHFGDGTRLSIL.

The chain employs TRBV4-1 and TRBJ2-3; 9 bases fit TRBD2. This CDR3 comprises 16 residues. The V gene end was trimmed by 4 bases and the J gene end by 2 bases; junction bases not matched to a gene: 7. CDR1 is MGHRA, CDR2 YSYEKL, per germline. The CDR3 reads CASSRFSGGSTDTQYF. CDR3 DNA sequence: TGCGCCAGCAGCCGCTTTAGCGGGGGATCCACAGATACGCAGTATTTT.

The genes are TRBV4-2 and TRBJ2-2; 14 bases line up with TRBD2. V dropped 4 bases and J dropped 4; count of bases not matched to a gene: 8. Germline CDR1 is LGHNA and CDR2 is YNFKEQ. The CDR3 is 18 residues long. This CDR3 is CASSPRLAGGLITGELFF. The DNA of the CDR3 is TGTGCCAGCAGCCCGCGACTAGCGGGGGGGCTGATCACCGGGGAGCTGTTTTTT.

This sequence joins TRBV4-2 and TRBJ1-6, with 8 bases that match TRBD1. After removal of 2 bases from V and 7 bases from J, the junction contained 10 bases not matched to a gene. Germline V gives CDR1 LGHNA, CDR2 YNFKEQ. The CDR3 is 17 residues long. The DNA of the CDR3 is TGTGCCAGCAGCCAACAACCCCACGACAGGGGAAATTCACCCCTCCACTTT. It specifies CASSQQPHDRGNSPLHF.

The chain carries TRBV7-3 and TRBJ2-3; TRBD2 might be the D (7 bases). Germline V gene lookup returns CDR1 SGHTA and CDR2 FQGTGA. The CDR3 runs to 15 residues. Trimming shortened V by 5 bases and J by 5 bases, and 17 bases separated the two germline ends. The CDR3 sequence is CASSLQAGAVDTQYF. The CDR3 coding sequence is TGTGCCAGCAGCCTCCAGGCGGGGGCGGTAGATACGCAGTATTTT.

This sequence joins TRBV25-1 and TRBJ2-3, with D perhaps TRBD2 (6 bases). Between the trimmed V and J ends, which lost 1 base and 3 bases, there was a span of 20 bases. Germline V gives CDR1 MGHDK, CDR2 SYGVNS. This CDR3 is built from 18 residues. CDR3 region: CASSESEGWRGRTDTQYF. Here the CDR3 DNA reads TGTGCCAGCAGTGAATCTGAGGGGTGGAGGGGAAGAACAGATACGCAGTATTTT.

The CDR3 DNA follows: TGTGCCAGCAGAACTAGCGGGGGGACCGGGGAGCTGTTTTTT. Translated: CASRTSGGTGELFF. The chain uses TRBV2 and TRBJ2-2; 12 bases line up with TRBD2. CDR3 length: 14 amino acids. Trimming at V came to 6 bases and at J to 5 bases, leaving 1 base not matched to a gene. From germline, CDR1 is SNHLY and CDR2 FYNNEI.

CDR3 DNA sequence: TGTGCCAGCTCACCGAGCGCGGGTCTGAACACTGAAGCTTTCTTT. This translates into CASSPSAGLNTEAFF. The genes are TRBV18 and TRBJ1-1; no firm D call. The V end lost 3 bases, the J end lost 0 bases, and 11 bases lay between the germline ends. This CDR3 spans 15 amino acids. CDR1 is KGHSH, CDR2 LQKENI, per germline.

This rearrangement joins TRBV5-8 to TRBJ2-5; 9 nucleotides align to TRBD1. CDR1 and CDR2 (germline): SGHTS, YDEGEE. The CDR3 loop spans 13 amino acids. V gave up 4 bases and J gave up 4 bases; unmatched junction bases: 2. As DNA, the CDR3 is TGTGCCAGCAGCCGGGACAGGGTAGAGACCCAGTACTTC. Translating gives CASSRDRVETQYF.

This rearrangement joins TRBV9 to TRBJ2-5, with 8 bases matching TRBD1. The CDR3 is made up of 14 amino acids. Germline V gene sequence: CDR1 SGDLS, CDR2 YYNGEE. Losses at the gene ends were 7 bases for V and 5 bases for J; bases not matched to a gene: 10. This CDR3 is CASAYQGAEETQYF. CDR3 DNA: TGTGCCAGCGCCTACCAGGGGGCCGAGGAGACCCAGTACTTC.

V usage is TRBV5-1 and J usage is TRBJ1-4; possible D gene TRBD1, 6 bases. CDR1 and CDR2 (germline): SGHRS, YFSETQ. Trimming left V 0 bases short and J 7 bases short, with 10 bases between. This CDR3 is 14 amino acids long. In nucleotides, the CDR3 is TGCGCCAGCAGCTTGGTACAGGGTTCTGAAAAACTGTTTTTT. Translation gives CASSLVQGSEKLFF.

V usage is TRBV12-3 or TRBV12-4 and J usage is TRBJ2-3; no clear D gene. The CDR3 runs to 12 residues. The V end lost 2 bases, the J end lost 4 bases, and 4 bases lay between the germline ends. The CDR3 sequence is CASSLRADTQYF. The DNA of the CDR3 is TGTGCCAGCAGTTTACGAGCAGATACGCAGTATTTT.